This note documents a single T cell receptor beta chain sequence. The time point is: patch test 3, about 24 weeks after DPC sensitization. Noted treatment: therapeutic diphenylcyclopropenone sensitization with weekly scalp DPC. Donation of samples came from alopecia patients who were 18 to 70 years old and suitable for DPC. These data belong to a study of human T cells and chemical hapten exposure. As for the study in general: Sensitization was performed using 2% DPC on a 2 cm by 2 cm upper inner arm skin site.

V gave up 6 bases and J gave up 4 bases, with 13 bases separating them. CDR3 length equals 13 residues. Germline V gene data show CDR1 as MNHEY and CDR2 as SVGEGT. MiXCR, run by TCRdb on the RACE reads, gives a single entry per CDR3 protein. The sample has tens of thousands of distinct CDR3 sequences, approximately 13% seen once; the top ten hold approximately 5.2%. The receptor was isolated from a woman aged 45-65 years with alopecia areata. Some clones in this sample may be carry-over from other donors' samples. Specimen: whole blood, collected in connection with sensitization to the hapten diphenylcyclopropenone (DPC). J is TRBJ2-7 and V is TRBV6-2 or TRBV6-3, with a weak D call TRBD2 (6 bases). CDR3 nucleotides: TGTGCCAGCAGGTCGGGAGTCGGGTACGAGCAGTACTTC. Translation gives CASRSGVGYEQYF.